This TCR beta chain derives from a study of T cells after yellow fever vaccination. In this sample, this clonotype turned up many times. Its antigen is unidentified. Study-level results: There was a small share of clonotypes that showed up in both the CD4 and CD8 compartments. The booster saw the reappearance of most primary-vaccination clones (96% CD4, around 88% CD8).

The germline V gene has CDR1 SGHTA and CDR2 FQGNSA. Trimming removed 6 bases from V and 6 bases from J, with 15 bases in between. CDR3 size: 13 residues. Via MiXCR, TCRdb re-called the 5' RACE reads, giving one row per CDR3 protein. The top ten clones hold roughly a sixth of a sample with about 330,000 distinct CDR3 sequences, about 6.9% of them seen once. The chain combines TRBV7-2 with TRBJ2-7; the D gene is possibly TRBD1 (6 bases). The TCR comes from a man younger than 30 who received the YFV17D yellow fever vaccine. The source was PBMCs, collected 45 days after the first yellow fever vaccination. The CDR3, as DNA: TGTGCCAGCAGTCCGATGGGGGCGAGCGAGCAGTACTTC. It is translated as CASSPMGASEQYF.